This section outlines one T cell receptor beta chain sequence together with its context. The target antigen is unknown. Treatment defined: oral pan-JAK inhibitor, 5-10 mg twice daily. There are 14 residues in the CDR3. V dropped 7 bases and J dropped 15 bases, with 24 bases sitting between them. Germline-derived CDR1 and CDR2 are LNHDA and SQIVND (reference sequence). The sample comes from a study of CD8+ T cells in alopecia areata. Study-wide results and caveats: The study found tofacitinib significantly decreased scalp clonality and expanded CD8+ clones among the top 100.

Sequencing templates came from extracted RNA that was reverse transcribed into cDNA. The table came from immunoSEQ multiplex PCR; TCRdb's copy has only in-frame clones and leaves some out. In the table there are 150,000 to 200,000 clones, less than 70% of which are singletons. The V and J genes are TRBV19 and TRBJ1-4; D call uncertain. The receptor's source is a human donor with alopecia areata. Sequences were derived from CD4+ T cells sorted from blood, sampled around week 50, from a patient treated with tofacitinib. CDR3 loop: CASTPRGQVYRLFF. The CDR3 DNA reads as TGTGCCAGTACCCCACGTGGGCAGGTCTACCGGTTGTTTTTT.